These 15 T cell receptor beta chains were sequenced from one sample in a study of metastatic and nonmetastatic thyroid tumors. No treatment of any kind had been given to any patient before thyroid surgery. TCRdb re-clonotyped the PCR reads via MiXCR. The sample holds 25,000 to 30,000 clones, roughly 14% seen once. Sequenced input: blood. The receptor source for this set is a male donor with papillary thyroid cancer or a benign thyroid nodule (not recorded which). Some clones in this sample may be carry-over from other donors' samples.

This clone was detected many times. V is TRBV7-6 and J is TRBJ2-7, with D unresolved. The V end was cut by 1 base, the J end by 4 bases, with 11 bases between. The germline V gene has CDR1 SGHVS and CDR2 FNYEAQ. The CDR3 has 14 residues. CDR3 loop: CASSLELVGYEQYF. As DNA, the CDR3 is TGTGCCAGCAGCTTAGAATTGGTTGGGTACGAGCAGTACTTC.

There are many counts of this clone. Its ends do not fully match the called genes, so a read error is possible. This chain uses TRBV6-1 with TRBJ2-7; 7 nucleotides align to TRBD1. Germline V gives CDR1 MNHNS, CDR2 SASEGT. This CDR3 is 13 amino acids long. CDR3 DNA sequence: TGTGCCAGCAGGGCAGGGGGTTCCTCCGAGCAGTACTTC. Amino acids: CASRAGGSSEQYF.

The table lists this clone with a few counts. A read error may produce the germline difference seen at one junction end. Here the CDR3 DNA reads TGTGCCAGCACCATCGTCAGGTACACCTGGGAGCTGTTTTTT. Encoded protein: CASTIVRYTWELFF. The genes are TRBV28 and TRBJ2-2; D not certain. CDR1 is MDHEN and CDR2 is SYDVKM in the germline V gene. The CDR3 consists of 14 residues.

V usage is TRBV20-1 and J usage is TRBJ2-1, with 9 positions matching TRBD2. The germline gives CDR1 DFQATT, CDR2 SNEGSKA (reference sequence). The CDR3 contains 14 residues. The V and J ends lost 1 base and 15 bases, in that order; junction bases with no gene match: 13. The CDR3 loop reads CSARASGAYNKLFF. The DNA for the CDR3 is TGCAGTGCTAGAGCTAGCGGGGCCTACAATAAGCTGTTCTTC.

This clone was detected ten times or more. This sequence joins TRBV11-2 and TRBJ2-2, with D uncertain. The V end was cut by 0 bases, the J end by 1 base, with 3 bases between. The CDR3 covers 14 residues. Germline CDR1 and CDR2: SGHAT and FQNNGV. CDR3 in DNA: TGTGCCAGCAGCTTAGACTTGAACACCGGGGAGCTGTTTTTT. Residues: CASSLDLNTGELFF.

As regards this clone: This may be a read error: a much more frequent sequence differs by one nucleotide. The sample contains more than one DNA sequence encoding this CDR3. This chain joins TRBV6-2 or TRBV6-3 and TRBJ2-5, with a tentative D call TRBD2 (5 bases). The CDR3 spans 12 residues. Germline CDR1 is MNHEY and CDR2 is SVGEGT. CDR3 sequence reads: CASTLAGETQHF. The CDR3 nucleotides read TGTGCCAGCACCCTCGCCGGGGAGACCCAGCATTTC.

This clone showed up many times. The chain is built from TRBV5-1 and TRBJ2-1; D could derive from TRBD1 or TRBD2 (5 bases each). The CDR3 runs 14 residues. Trimming shortened V by 4 bases and J by 5 bases, and 13 bases separated the two germline ends. CDR1 SGHRS and CDR2 YFSETQ come from the germline V gene. The DNA of the CDR3 is TGCGCCAGCAGCCAGGGAGACTGGCACAATGAGCAGTTCTTC. It codes for CASSQGDWHNEQFF. Together with reference TRBV5-1 and TRBJ2-1, the CDR3 gives the full variable domain: KAGVTQTPRYLIKTRGQQVTLSCSPISGHRSVSWYQQTPGQGLQFLFEYFSETQRNKGNFPGRFSGRQFSNSRSEMNVSTLELGDSALYLCASSQGDWHNEQFFGPGTRLTVL.

This clone has at least ten counts. V usage is TRBV5-4 and J usage is TRBJ2-7; the D gene is possibly TRBD1 (5 bases). The V end was cut by 3 bases, the J end by 5 bases, with 12 bases between. The CDR3 loop spans 13 amino acids. Per the germline V gene, CDR1 is SGHNT and CDR2 is YYREEE (reference sequence). The CDR3 sequence is CASSSGRADEQYF. Written as DNA, the CDR3 is TGTGCCAGCAGCTCTGGCAGGGCCGACGAGCAGTACTTC.

This clone was seen at least ten times. Other DNA sequences in this sample translate to the same CDR3. The gene calls are TRBV2 and TRBJ2-1, with 7 bases aligning to TRBD2. Germline V gives CDR1 SNHLY, CDR2 FYNNEI. The CDR3 spans 12 residues. J lost 7 bases, V lost 5 bases, and 2 bases had no gene match. The CDR3: CASSHGGNEQFF. The CDR3 DNA reads as TGTGCCAGCAGTCACGGGGGGAATGAGCAGTTCTTC.

This chain links TRBV20-1 with TRBJ2-7; TRBD2 matches 12 bases. Trimming cost V 4 bases and J 6 bases; bases outside gene matches: 7. This CDR3 spans 14 amino acids. Per germline, CDR1 DFQATT and CDR2 SNEGSKA (reference sequence). CDR3 in DNA: TGCAGTGCTAAGCCGACTAGCGGGAGCGTCGAGCAGTACTTC. It codes for CSAKPTSGSVEQYF.

This clone was observed at least ten times. The chain carries TRBV12-3 or TRBV12-4 and TRBJ2-1, with 10 bases matching TRBD2. This CDR3 spans 13 amino acids. J lost 9 bases, V lost 3 bases, and 2 bases had no gene match. CDR3 loop: CASSLGLAFEQFF. The CDR3 region has the DNA TGTGCCAGCAGTTTGGGACTAGCGTTTGAGCAGTTCTTC.

The sample holds many counts of this clone. The chain employs TRBV5-1 and TRBJ1-2; TRBD1 matches at 7 bases. CDR3 length: 13 amino acids. The V gene end was trimmed by 4 bases and the J gene end by 8 bases; junction bases not matched to a gene: 8. The germline gives CDR1 SGHRS, CDR2 YFSETQ. The CDR3 DNA reads TGCGCCAGCAGCCCTACAGGGGCTAACGGCTACACCTTC. Translation gives CASSPTGANGYTF. Supplemented by reference TRBV5-1 and TRBJ1-2, the full variable domain reads KAGVTQTPRYLIKTRGQQVTLSCSPISGHRSVSWYQQTPGQGLQFLFEYFSETQRNKGNFPGRFSGRQFSNSRSEMNVSTLELGDSALYLCASSPTGANGYTFGSGTRLTVV.

This clone was picked up many times. This rearrangement joins TRBV3-1 to TRBJ2-7; maybe TRBD2 (6 bases). Germline V gene lookup returns CDR1 LGHDT and CDR2 YNNKEL (reference sequence). With 5 bases removed from V and 4 bases from J, the gap between germline ends came to 15 bases. The CDR3 runs 14 residues. This CDR3 is CASSDLARGYEQYF. The CDR3 DNA sequence: TGTGCCAGCAGCGACTTAGCCCGGGGGTACGAGCAGTACTTC.

This clone was picked up many times. The V gene is TRBV24-1, the J gene TRBJ2-5, with a tentative D call TRBD2 (5 bases). Germline lookup yields CDR1 KGHDR and CDR2 SFDVKD. The CDR3 has 13 residues. Between the trimmed V and J ends, which lost 4 bases and 5 bases, there was a span of 10 bases. The CDR3 coding sequence is TGTGCCACCAGTGACGGAGCGGATGAGACCCAGTACTTC. It is translated as CATSDGADETQYF.

This clone was counted ten times or more. This chain links TRBV6-1 with TRBJ1-1; D might be TRBD1 (5 bases). Germline CDR1 reads MNHNS; CDR2 reads SASEGT. The CDR3 length is 16 residues. The V end was cut by 2 bases, the J end by 5 bases, with 18 bases between. The DNA of the CDR3 is TGTGCCAGCAGTGAACTCGGGCGGCAGGGTGGAACTGAAGCTTTCTTT. Protein sequence: CASSELGRQGGTEAFF.